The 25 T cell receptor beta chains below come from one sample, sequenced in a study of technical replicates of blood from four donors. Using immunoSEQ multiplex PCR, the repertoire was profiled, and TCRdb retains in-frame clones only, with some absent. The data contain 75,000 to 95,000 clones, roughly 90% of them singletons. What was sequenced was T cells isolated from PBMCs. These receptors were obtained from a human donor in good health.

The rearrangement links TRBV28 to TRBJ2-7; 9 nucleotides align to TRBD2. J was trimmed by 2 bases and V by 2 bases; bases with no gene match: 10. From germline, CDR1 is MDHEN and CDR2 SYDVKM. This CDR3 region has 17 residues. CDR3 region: CASSLAGGAAEPYEQYF. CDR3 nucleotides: TGTGCCAGCAGTTTAGCGGGGGGGGCGGCGGAGCCCTACGAGCAGTACTTC.

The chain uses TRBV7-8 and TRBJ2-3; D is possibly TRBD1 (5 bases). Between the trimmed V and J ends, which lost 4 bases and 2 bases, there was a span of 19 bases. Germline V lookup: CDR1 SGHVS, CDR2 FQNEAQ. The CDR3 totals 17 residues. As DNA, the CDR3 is TGTGCCAGCAGCTCCTCGGCAGGCAGGGCCTCCACAGATACGCAGTATTTT. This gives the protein CASSSSAGRASTDTQYF.

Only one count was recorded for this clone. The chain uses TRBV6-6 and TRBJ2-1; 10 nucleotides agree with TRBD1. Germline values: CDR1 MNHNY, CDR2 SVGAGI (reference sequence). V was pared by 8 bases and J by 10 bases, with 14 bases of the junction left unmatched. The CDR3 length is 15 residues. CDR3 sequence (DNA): TGTGCCAGCGAACCGCCGGGACAGGGGTCTTTGGAGCAGTTCTTC. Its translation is CASEPPGQGSLEQFF.

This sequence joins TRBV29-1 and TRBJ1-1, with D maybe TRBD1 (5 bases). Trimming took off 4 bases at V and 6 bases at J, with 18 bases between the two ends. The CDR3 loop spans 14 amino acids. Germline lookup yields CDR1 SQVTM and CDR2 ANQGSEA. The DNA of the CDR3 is TGCAGCGTTGTCATGGGACCGGGGAGGTCTGAAGCTTTCTTT. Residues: CSVVMGPGRSEAFF.

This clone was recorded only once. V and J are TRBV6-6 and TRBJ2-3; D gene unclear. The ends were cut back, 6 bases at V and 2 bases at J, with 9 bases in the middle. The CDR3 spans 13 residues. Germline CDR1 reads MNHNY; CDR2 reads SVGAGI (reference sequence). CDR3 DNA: TGTGCCAGCAGGGGTCTAGACACAGATACGCAGTATTTT. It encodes CASRGLDTDTQYF.

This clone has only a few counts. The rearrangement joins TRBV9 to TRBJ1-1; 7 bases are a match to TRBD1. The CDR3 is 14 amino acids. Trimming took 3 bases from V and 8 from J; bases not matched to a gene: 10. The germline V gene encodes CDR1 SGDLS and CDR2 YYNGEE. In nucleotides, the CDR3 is TGTGCCAGCAGCGGGGGGGCAGGGACAGAAGAAGCTTTCTTT. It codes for CASSGGAGTEEAFF.

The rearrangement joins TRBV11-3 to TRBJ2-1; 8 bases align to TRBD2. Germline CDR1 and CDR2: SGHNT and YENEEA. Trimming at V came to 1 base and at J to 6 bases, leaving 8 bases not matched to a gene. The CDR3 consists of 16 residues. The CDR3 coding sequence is TGTGCCAGCAGCTTAGGTGGAGGTAGCGGGATCAATGAGCAGTTCTTC. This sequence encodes CASSLGGGSGINEQFF.

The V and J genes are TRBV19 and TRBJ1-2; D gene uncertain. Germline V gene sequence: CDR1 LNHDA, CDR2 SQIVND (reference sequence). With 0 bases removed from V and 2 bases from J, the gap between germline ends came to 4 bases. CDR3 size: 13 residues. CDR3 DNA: TGTGCCAGTAGTATAGACCGGAACTATGGCTACACCTTC. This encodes CASSIDRNYGYTF.

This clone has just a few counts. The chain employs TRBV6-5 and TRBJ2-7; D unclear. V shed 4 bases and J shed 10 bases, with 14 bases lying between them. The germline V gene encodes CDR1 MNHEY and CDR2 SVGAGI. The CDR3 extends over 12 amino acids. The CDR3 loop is CASSSPSSRQYF. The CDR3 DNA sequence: TGTGCCAGCAGTTCCCCGAGCTCGCGCCAGTACTTC.

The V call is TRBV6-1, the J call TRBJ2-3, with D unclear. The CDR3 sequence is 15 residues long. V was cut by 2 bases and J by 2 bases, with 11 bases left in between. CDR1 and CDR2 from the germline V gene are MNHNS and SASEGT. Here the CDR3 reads CASSERVSATDTQYF. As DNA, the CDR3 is TGTGCCAGCAGTGAACGAGTTTCCGCCACAGATACGCAGTATTTT.

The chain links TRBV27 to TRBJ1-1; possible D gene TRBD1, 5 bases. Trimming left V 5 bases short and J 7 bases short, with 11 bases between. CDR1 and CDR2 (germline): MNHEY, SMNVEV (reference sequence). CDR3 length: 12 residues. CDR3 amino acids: CASSISGDEAFF. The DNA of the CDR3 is TGTGCCAGCAGTATTTCGGGGGATGAAGCTTTCTTT.

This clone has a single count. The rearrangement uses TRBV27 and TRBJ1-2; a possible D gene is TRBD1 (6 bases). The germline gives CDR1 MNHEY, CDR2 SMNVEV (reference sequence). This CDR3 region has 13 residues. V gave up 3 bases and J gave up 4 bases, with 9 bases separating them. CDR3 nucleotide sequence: TGTGCCAGCAGTTTGGGGACAAGCTATGGCTACACCTTC. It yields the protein CASSLGTSYGYTF.

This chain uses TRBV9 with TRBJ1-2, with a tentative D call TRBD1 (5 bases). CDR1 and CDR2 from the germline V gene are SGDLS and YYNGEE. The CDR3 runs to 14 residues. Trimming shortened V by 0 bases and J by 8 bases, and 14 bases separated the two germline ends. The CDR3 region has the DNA TGTGCCAGCAGCGTAGATACAGGATCCTGGGGCTACACCTTC. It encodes CASSVDTGSWGYTF. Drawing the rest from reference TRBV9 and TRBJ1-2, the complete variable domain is DSGVTQTPKHLITATGQRVTLRCSPRSGDLSVYWYQQSLDQGLQFLIQYYNGEERAKGNILERFSAQQFPDLHSELNLSSLELGDSALYFCASSVDTGSWGYTFGSGTRLTVV.

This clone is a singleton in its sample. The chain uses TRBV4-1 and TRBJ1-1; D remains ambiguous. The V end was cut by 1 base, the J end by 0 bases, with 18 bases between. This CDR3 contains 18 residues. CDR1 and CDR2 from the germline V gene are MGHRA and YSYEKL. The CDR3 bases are TGCGCCAGCAGCCAAGTAACAATAGAGCGTTCGATGAACACTGAAGCTTTCTTT. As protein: CASSQVTIERSMNTEAFF.

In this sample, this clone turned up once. CDR3 DNA sequence: TGTGCCAGCAGCCCCCAGGGGTCGGACTATGGCTACACCTTC. As protein: CASSPQGSDYGYTF. The V call is TRBV5-4, the J call TRBJ1-2; possibly TRBD1 for D (6 bases). The CDR3 runs to 14 residues. The V gene's germline CDR1 is SGHNT and CDR2 YYREEE (reference sequence). With 4 bases removed from V and 3 bases from J, the gap between germline ends came to 13 bases.

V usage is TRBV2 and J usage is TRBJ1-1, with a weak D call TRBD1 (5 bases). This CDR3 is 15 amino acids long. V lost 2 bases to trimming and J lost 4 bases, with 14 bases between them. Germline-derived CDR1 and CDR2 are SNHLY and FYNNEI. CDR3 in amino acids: CASSENGGWGTEAFF. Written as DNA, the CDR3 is TGTGCCAGCAGTGAAAACGGGGGGTGGGGCACTGAAGCTTTCTTT. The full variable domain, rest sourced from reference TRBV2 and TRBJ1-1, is EPEVTQTPSHQVTQMGQEVILRCVPISNHLYFYWYRQILGQKVEFLVSFYNNEISEKSEIFDDQFSVERPDGSNFTLKIRSTKLEDSAMYFCASSENGGWGTEAFFGQGTRLTVV.

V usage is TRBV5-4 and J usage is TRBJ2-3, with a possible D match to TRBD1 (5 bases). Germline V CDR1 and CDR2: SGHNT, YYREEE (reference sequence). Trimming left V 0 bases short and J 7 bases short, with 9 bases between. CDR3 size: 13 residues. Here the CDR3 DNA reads TGTGCCAGCAGCTTGGGGGGCCCAAATACGCAGTATTTT. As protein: CASSLGGPNTQYF.

CDR3 sequence: CASSLELAGVNYEQYF. The CDR3 coding sequence is TGCGCCAGCAGCTTGGAACTAGCGGGAGTAAACTACGAGCAGTACTTC. This chain connects TRBV5-1 to TRBJ2-7; 11 bases are a match to TRBD2. Germline V gene sequence: CDR1 SGHRS, CDR2 YFSETQ. The trim removed 0 bases at V and 3 bases at J, leaving 5 bases unmatched. CDR3 length: 16 amino acids.

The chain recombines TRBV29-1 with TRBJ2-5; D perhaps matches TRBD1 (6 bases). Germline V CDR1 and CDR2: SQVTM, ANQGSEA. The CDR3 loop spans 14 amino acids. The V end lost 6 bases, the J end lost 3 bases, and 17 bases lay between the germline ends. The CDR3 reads CSVARTDRKETQYF. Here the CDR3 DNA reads TGCAGCGTCGCCAGAACGGACAGAAAAGAGACCCAGTACTTC.

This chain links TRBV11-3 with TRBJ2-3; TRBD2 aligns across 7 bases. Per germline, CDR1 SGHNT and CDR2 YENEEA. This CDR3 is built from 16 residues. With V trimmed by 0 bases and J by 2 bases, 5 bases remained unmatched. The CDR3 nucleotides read TGTGCCAGCAGCTTAGAAGGCGGGAGAAACACAGATACGCAGTATTTT. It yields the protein CASSLEGGRNTDTQYF.

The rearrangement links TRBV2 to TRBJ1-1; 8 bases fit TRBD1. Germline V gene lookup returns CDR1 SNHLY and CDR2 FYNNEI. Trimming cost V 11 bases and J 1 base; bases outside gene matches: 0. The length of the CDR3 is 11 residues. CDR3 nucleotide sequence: TGTGCCGGGACAGGGAACACTGAAGCTTTCTTT. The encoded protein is CAGTGNTEAFF.

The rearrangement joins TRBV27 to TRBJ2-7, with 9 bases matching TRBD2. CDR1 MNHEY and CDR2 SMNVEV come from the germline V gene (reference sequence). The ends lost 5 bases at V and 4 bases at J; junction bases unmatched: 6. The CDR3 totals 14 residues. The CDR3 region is CASSPGTSRYEQYF. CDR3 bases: TGTGCCAGCAGTCCCGGGACTAGCAGATACGAGCAGTACTTC.

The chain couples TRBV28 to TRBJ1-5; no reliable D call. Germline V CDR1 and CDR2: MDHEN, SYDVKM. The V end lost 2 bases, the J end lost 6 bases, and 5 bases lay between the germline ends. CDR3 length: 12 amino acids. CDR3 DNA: TGTGCCAGCAGTTTAGCAGTTCAGCCCCAGCATTTT. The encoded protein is CASSLAVQPQHF.

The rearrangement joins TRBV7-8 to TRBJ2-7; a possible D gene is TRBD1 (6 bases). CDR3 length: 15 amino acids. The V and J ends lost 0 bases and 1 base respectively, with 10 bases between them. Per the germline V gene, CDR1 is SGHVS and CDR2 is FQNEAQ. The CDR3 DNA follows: TGTGCCAGCAGCTTAGCCAGGGGAAATTCCTACGAGCAGTACTTC. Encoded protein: CASSLARGNSYEQYF.

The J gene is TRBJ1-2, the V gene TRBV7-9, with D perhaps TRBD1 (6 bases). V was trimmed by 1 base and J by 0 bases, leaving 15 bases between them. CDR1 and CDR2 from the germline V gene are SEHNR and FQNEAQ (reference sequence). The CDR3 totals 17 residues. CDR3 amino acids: CASSLGAGTNSNYGYTF. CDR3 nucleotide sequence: TGTGCCAGCAGCTTAGGTGCAGGGACAAATTCTAACTATGGCTACACCTTC.